This TCR beta chain appears in the sequencing data of a study of blood T cell repertoires in COVID-19. Sequenced by immunoSEQ multiplex PCR; TCRdb stores in-frame clones only, minus some. The table records approximately 120,000 clones, 70% to 75% of them present only once. This clone was seen more than once but under ten times. Trimming removed 4 bases from V and 2 bases from J; junction bases left unmatched: 3. The CDR3 is 14 amino acids. Germline CDR1 SGDLS, CDR2 YYNGEE. Sequencing was performed on peripheral blood. The rearrangement links TRBV9 to TRBJ2-3; 8 bases map to TRBD2. The receptor was derived from a man in his 60s with acute or convalescent COVID-19. CDR3: CASSPGLVTDTQYF. The DNA of the CDR3 is TGTGCCAGCAGCCCGGGACTAGTCACAGATACGCAGTATTTT.